One and the same sample provided the 30 T cell receptor beta chains below, sequenced in a study of shared T cell receptors in the human thymus. The protocol was immunoSEQ multiplex PCR, while the TCRdb copy is restricted to in-frame clones and leaves out a portion. Counted here are hundreds of thousands of clones, more than 70% occurring once; the ten biggest clones make up under 0.01%. This sample was also put to use in a study of human thymus T cells.

Sequenced material: thymocytes. Every receptor here comes from a boy less than two years old with a congenital heart defect.

V and J are TRBV23-1 and TRBJ2-5; perhaps TRBD1 as D (5 bases). TRBV23-1 is marked as an open reading frame, function uncertain. V gave up 0 bases and J gave up 4 bases, with 9 bases separating them. The CDR3 extends over 14 amino acids. The CDR3 DNA reads TGCGCCAGCAGTCAATCGCAGGGTCTAGAGACCCAGTACTTC. Its protein is CASSQSQGLETQYF.

The rearrangement links TRBV4-1 to TRBJ2-7, with a possible D match to TRBD1 (5 bases). Germline CDR1 reads MGHRA; CDR2 reads YSYEKL. The V and J ends lost 0 bases and 4 bases respectively, with 16 bases between them. The CDR3 spans 16 residues. The CDR3 nucleotides are TGCGCCAGCAGCCAAGAGGGCAGCCAGGGCGAATACGAGCAGTACTTC. Translating gives CASSQEGSQGEYEQYF.

V and J are TRBV9 and TRBJ2-3, with TRBD1 as a possible D gene (5 bases). Germline V CDR1 and CDR2: SGDLS, YYNGEE. The CDR3 is made up of 16 amino acids. Trimming left V 3 bases short and J 0 bases short, with 14 bases between. The CDR3: CASSGRQTVSTDTQYF. As DNA, the CDR3 is TGTGCCAGCAGCGGAAGACAGACGGTGAGCACAGATACGCAGTATTTT.

V is TRBV11-1 and J is TRBJ2-3; TRBD1 is a possible D gene (5 bases). CDR1 is SGHAT, CDR2 FQDESV, per germline (reference sequence). V lost 5 bases and J lost 0, with 9 bases in between. The CDR3 runs to 14 residues. Here the CDR3 DNA reads TGTGCCAGCAGCGTTGCAGGGAGCACAGATACGCAGTATTTT. Translating it yields CASSVAGSTDTQYF.

This clone was detected once. V and J are TRBV19 and TRBJ2-7; 9 bases are a match to TRBD1. With V trimmed by 4 bases and J by 3 bases, 16 bases remained unmatched. Per the germline V gene, CDR1 is LNHDA and CDR2 is SQIVND (reference sequence). CDR3 length: 18 residues. This CDR3 is CASSRRTASGQGFYEQYF. CDR3 bases: TGTGCCAGTAGTAGACGAACAGCTTCGGGACAGGGTTTCTACGAGCAGTACTTC.

The chain joins TRBV4-3 to TRBJ2-3, with D maybe TRBD2 (7 bases). The CDR3 runs to 19 residues. Germline lookup yields CDR1 LGHNA and CDR2 YSLEER. V lost 4 bases and J lost 4, with 27 bases in between. The CDR3 bases are TGCGCCAGCAGCCCCCATCCTCCCAAAATCGGGGGGCGCGCAGATACGCAGTATTTT. This sequence encodes CASSPHPPKIGGRADTQYF.

V usage is TRBV6-1 and J usage is TRBJ2-7; perhaps TRBD2 as D (5 bases). Germline CDR1 and CDR2: MNHNS and SASEGT. The germline V and J ends were trimmed by 4 bases and 0 bases, with 10 bases remaining between them. This CDR3 has 14 amino acids. In nucleotides, the CDR3 is TGTGCCAGCAGTGGGCCGGGGAGCTCCTACGAGCAGTACTTC. Translating gives CASSGPGSSYEQYF.

The sample holds one count of this clone. The chain links TRBV7-3 to TRBJ2-7, with D possibly TRBD1 on 6 matching bases. V was pared by 1 base and J by 6 bases, with 13 bases between. The V gene's germline CDR1 is SGHTA and CDR2 FQGTGA. The CDR3 totals 14 residues. CDR3 coding DNA: TGTGCCAGCAGCTTAAAGGACAGTGGAGTCGAGCAGTACTTC. It codes for CASSLKDSGVEQYF.

The chain links TRBV19 to TRBJ2-7, with TRBD1 identical over 8 bases. With V trimmed by 6 bases and J by 6 bases, 7 bases remained unmatched. The CDR3 runs to 13 residues. Germline V lookup: CDR1 LNHDA, CDR2 SQIVND (reference sequence). The CDR3 region is CASSRDTGGEQYF. The CDR3 DNA reads as TGTGCCAGTAGCCGAGACACAGGGGGCGAGCAGTACTTC.

This clone turned up a few times. The chain couples TRBV5-6 to TRBJ2-7; D may be TRBD1 (6 bases). Germline-derived CDR1 and CDR2 are SGHDT and YYEEEE. The CDR3 runs to 15 residues. Trimming pared 2 bases from V and 0 bases from J, leaving 12 bases between. CDR3 in amino acids: CASSLAPGDSYEQYF. The CDR3 nucleotides read TGTGCCAGCAGCTTAGCTCCAGGGGACTCCTACGAGCAGTACTTC.

V gene TRBV7-2 combines with J gene TRBJ2-7; TRBD2 aligns across 11 bases. The CDR3 runs to 17 residues. With V trimmed by 4 bases and J by 3 bases, 11 bases remained unmatched. Germline assignment: CDR1 SGHTA and CDR2 FQGNSA. CDR3 DNA: TGTGCCAGCAGCTCAAAAACGACCGGGACTAGCGGCTACGAGCAGTACTTC. Amino acid sequence: CASSSKTTGTSGYEQYF.

This chain connects TRBV5-1 to TRBJ2-1; 11 bases align to TRBD2. Germline CDR1 is SGHRS and CDR2 is YFSETQ. The CDR3 spans 20 residues. V shed 7 bases and J 1 base; nucleotides not matched to a gene: 19. In DNA, the CDR3 is TGCGCCAGCCGCCTAGAGGGAGTAGCGGGAGGGCCCATATCCTACAATGAGCAGTTCTTC. Protein: CASRLEGVAGGPISYNEQFF. The full variable domain, its missing parts supplied by reference TRBV5-1 and TRBJ2-1, is KAGVTQTPRYLIKTRGQQVTLSCSPISGHRSVSWYQQTPGQGLQFLFEYFSETQRNKGNFPGRFSGRQFSNSRSEMNVSTLELGDSALYLCASRLEGVAGGPISYNEQFFGPGTRLTVL.

The chain joins TRBV6-5 to TRBJ1-4; 8 nucleotides align to TRBD1. The J segment lost 8 bases and the V segment lost 0 bases, leaving 5 bases of the junction unmatched. Germline CDR1 and CDR2: MNHEY and SVGAGI. CDR3 length: 15 residues. The CDR3 sequence: CASSYSGRGREKLFF. The CDR3 coding sequence is TGTGCCAGCAGTTACTCAGGCAGGGGGCGAGAAAAACTGTTTTTT.

The table lists this clone with a few counts. The chain is built from TRBV28 and TRBJ1-4; 7 positions match TRBD1. The V gene end was trimmed by 5 bases and the J gene end by 7 bases; junction bases not matched to a gene: 13. The CDR3 is 16 amino acids. The germline V gene encodes CDR1 MDHEN and CDR2 SYDVKM. This chain's CDR3 is CASSLITGVLGEKLFF. The CDR3 coding sequence is TGTGCCAGCAGTCTTATAACAGGGGTTTTGGGTGAAAAACTGTTTTTT.

The chain combines TRBV28 with TRBJ1-5, with 10 bases aligning to TRBD1. This CDR3 contains 17 residues. With 3 bases clipped from V and 4 bases from J, the junction kept 9 bases outside the gene matches. Germline V gene data show CDR1 as MDHEN and CDR2 as SYDVKM. The CDR3 loop reads CASSFPMGQGKNQPQHF. CDR3 DNA: TGTGCCAGCAGTTTCCCCATGGGACAGGGGAAAAATCAGCCCCAGCATTTT.

This chain uses TRBV4-3 with TRBJ2-1; the match to TRBD2 covers 13 bases. This CDR3 spans 15 amino acids. V was clipped by 4 bases and J by 6 bases; unmatched bases: 3. CDR1 LGHNA and CDR2 YSLEER come from the germline V gene. As DNA, the CDR3 is TGCGCCAGCAGCCTACGACTAGCGGGGGGCAATGAGCAGTTCTTC. Its translation is CASSLRLAGGNEQFF.

The CDR3 protein is CASSESFRSGGSTDTQYF. DNA of the CDR3: TGCGCCAGCAGTGAGTCGTTTCGATCGGGCGGGAGCACAGATACGCAGTATTTT. The chain carries TRBV10-1 and TRBJ2-3; TRBD2 is a possible D gene (5 bases). The V and J ends lost 0 bases and 0 bases respectively, with 16 bases between them. CDR1 is WNHNN and CDR2 is SYGVQD in the germline V gene (reference sequence). The CDR3 is 18 residues long.

The V gene is TRBV18, the J gene TRBJ2-7; 9 positions agree with TRBD2. Trimming cost V 5 bases and J 2 bases; bases outside gene matches: 1. This CDR3 has 13 residues. From germline, CDR1 is KGHSH and CDR2 LQKENI. This CDR3 reads CASSERGAYEQYF. DNA for the CDR3: TGTGCCAGCTCAGAGCGGGGGGCCTACGAGCAGTACTTC. The full variable domain, with the rest looked up from reference TRBV18 and TRBJ2-7, is NAGVMQNPRHLVRRRGQEARLRCSPMKGHSHVYWYRQLPEEGLKFMVYLQKENIIDESGMPKERFSAEFPKEGPSILRIQQVVRGDSAAYFCASSERGAYEQYFGPGTRLTVT.

The rearrangement links TRBV7-2 to TRBJ2-7; 7 positions agree with TRBD1. V shed 5 bases and J 2 bases; nucleotides not matched to a gene: 6. CDR1 and CDR2 from the germline V gene are SGHTA and FQGNSA. The CDR3 is made up of 14 amino acids. The CDR3 nucleotides read TGTGCCAGCAGCCCACCGACAGGGACCTACGAGCAGTACTTC. This encodes CASSPPTGTYEQYF.

The chain employs TRBV28 and TRBJ1-5; D not resolved. The CDR3 extends over 17 amino acids. Germline V gene sequence: CDR1 MDHEN, CDR2 SYDVKM. The V end lost 7 bases, the J end lost 0 bases, and 19 bases lay between the germline ends. The chain's CDR3 is CASITRETPYSNQPQHF. In nucleotides, the CDR3 is TGTGCCAGCATCACGCGCGAAACCCCTTATAGCAATCAGCCCCAGCATTTT. The full variable domain, its missing parts supplied by reference TRBV28 and TRBJ1-5, is DVKVTQSSRYLVKRTGEKVFLECVQDMDHENMFWYRQDPGLGLRLIYFSYDVKMKEKGDIPEGYSVSREKKERFSLILESASTNQTSMYLCASITRETPYSNQPQHFGDGTRLSIL.

This chain uses TRBV5-8 with TRBJ2-1, with D tentatively TRBD1 (5 bases). Trimming shortened V by 3 bases and J by 5 bases, and 18 bases separated the two germline ends. Germline CDR1 and CDR2: SGHTS and YDEGEE. CDR3 size: 16 residues. CDR3 residues: CASSSLFEGVHNEQFF. DNA of the CDR3: TGTGCCAGCAGCTCCCTCTTTGAAGGGGTCCACAATGAGCAGTTCTTC.

V usage is TRBV4-3 and J usage is TRBJ1-4; D is perhaps TRBD1 (5 bases). V was cut by 5 bases and J by 3 bases, with 16 bases left in between. The germline V gene encodes CDR1 LGHNA and CDR2 YSLEER. The CDR3 extends over 16 amino acids. The CDR3: CASSKSAGLSNEKLFF. Written as DNA, the CDR3 is TGCGCCAGCAGCAAATCCGCAGGGTTATCTAATGAAAAACTGTTTTTT.

V and J are TRBV29-1 and TRBJ2-1; possible D gene TRBD2, 5 bases. The V and J ends lost 5 bases and 2 bases respectively, with 10 bases between them. The length of the CDR3 is 13 residues. CDR1 is SQVTM, CDR2 ANQGSEA, per germline. The CDR3 region has the DNA TGCAGCGTTACTAGTTTTCCCTACAATGAGCAGTTCTTC. This codes for CSVTSFPYNEQFF.

The rearrangement links TRBV13 to TRBJ2-5, with D possibly TRBD2 on 5 matching bases. Germline V CDR1 and CDR2: PRHDT, FYEKMQ (reference sequence). The germline V and J ends were trimmed by 4 bases and 7 bases, with 25 bases remaining between them. The CDR3 is 17 amino acids. CDR3 DNA: TGTGCCAGCAGCTCCCTTACTTCCTCGCGGGCTTATGGGACCCAGTACTTC. Amino acid sequence: CASSSLTSSRAYGTQYF.

V is TRBV11-3 and J is TRBJ2-5; 10 bases match TRBD1. Germline CDR1 is SGHNT and CDR2 is YENEEA. J gave up 4 bases and V 5 bases, and 13 bases lay outside the gene matches. The CDR3 contains 17 residues. CDR3 in amino acids: CASSDRTPGQGLETQYF. The DNA of the CDR3 is TGTGCCAGCAGCGACAGGACTCCGGGACAGGGGTTAGAGACCCAGTACTTC.

V is TRBV4-2 and J is TRBJ1-1, with 11 positions matching TRBD1. J gave up 3 bases and V 1 base, and 1 base lay outside the gene matches. Looked up from germline, CDR1 is LGHNA and CDR2 is YNFKEQ. CDR3 length: 15 amino acids. The CDR3 sequence: CASSQGTGGYTEAFF. The DNA of the CDR3 is TGTGCCAGCAGCCAAGGGACAGGGGGCTACACTGAAGCTTTCTTT.

The genes are TRBV11-2 and TRBJ1-2; D possibly corresponds to TRBD1 (5 bases). CDR1 and CDR2 (germline): SGHAT, FQNNGV. The germline V and J ends were trimmed by 1 base and 7 bases, with 7 bases remaining between them. The CDR3 is 12 amino acids. CDR3 residues: CASSLAGGGYTF. The CDR3 DNA reads TGTGCCAGCAGCTTAGCGGGGGGTGGCTACACCTTC.

The rearrangement joins TRBV19 to TRBJ2-1; 8 nucleotides agree with TRBD2. The V gene end was trimmed by 1 base and the J gene end by 1 base; junction bases not matched to a gene: 3. CDR3 length equals 16 residues. The V gene's germline CDR1 is LNHDA and CDR2 SQIVND (reference sequence). CDR3 loop: CASSIGTSGSYNEQFF. The CDR3 DNA is TGTGCCAGTAGTATAGGTACTAGCGGATCCTACAATGAGCAGTTCTTC.

The rearrangement links TRBV6-1 to TRBJ1-2, with 7 bases that match TRBD1. This CDR3 spans 15 amino acids. V shed 4 bases and J 3 bases; nucleotides not matched to a gene: 8. The germline gives CDR1 MNHNS, CDR2 SASEGT. The CDR3 region is CASSARGAYDYGYTF. In DNA form, the CDR3 reads TGTGCCAGCAGTGCCAGGGGGGCTTATGACTATGGCTACACCTTC.

This clone has only a few counts. The chain is built from TRBV5-1 and TRBJ1-1; tentative D call: TRBD1 (6 bases). CDR3 length: 16 amino acids. CDR1 and CDR2 (germline): SGHRS, YFSETQ. The V and J ends lost 1 base and 2 bases respectively, with 15 bases between them. CDR3 sequence: CASSLPQGHLNTEAFF. The CDR3 DNA follows: TGCGCCAGCAGCTTGCCCCAGGGACACCTTAACACTGAAGCTTTCTTT. Variable domain in full (rest from reference TRBV5-1 and TRBJ1-1): KAGVTQTPRYLIKTRGQQVTLSCSPISGHRSVSWYQQTPGQGLQFLFEYFSETQRNKGNFPGRFSGRQFSNSRSEMNVSTLELGDSALYLCASSLPQGHLNTEAFFGQGTRLTVV.